The 27 T cell receptor beta chains below all came from one sample that was sequenced in a study of OX40 agonist ivuxolimab in advanced cancers. Clones were read by immunoSEQ multiplex PCR, and TCRdb kept only the in-frame ones, dropping some. The table shows tens of thousands of clones, with 88% occurring only once. Sequences were derived from CD4+ or CD8+ T cells sorted from blood, sampled in a trial of the OX40 agonist ivuxolimab. The source of these receptors is an adult with an advanced solid tumor such as melanoma, head and neck, liver or kidney cancer.

The rearrangement links TRBV7-6 to TRBJ2-1, with D uncertain. The length of the CDR3 is 13 residues. Trimming stripped 4 bases from V and 7 bases from J, with 11 bases between. Germline CDR1 SGHVS, CDR2 FNYEAQ. CDR3 in amino acids: CASSSNRVNEQFF. In DNA, the CDR3 is TGTGCCAGCAGCTCTAATAGGGTTAATGAGCAGTTCTTC.

The genes are TRBV7-9 and TRBJ2-6; 7 bases map to TRBD1. This CDR3 is built from 16 residues. From germline, CDR1 is SEHNR and CDR2 FQNEAQ (reference sequence). Trimming took 11 bases from V and 4 from J; bases not matched to a gene: 14. The DNA for the CDR3 is TGTGCCTGGCCGGGACAGAGTTACGAGGGGGCCAACGTCCTGACTTTC. It is translated as CAWPGQSYEGANVLTF.

This clone appeared a single time. The chain links TRBV19 to TRBJ2-3, with TRBD2 matching 9 bases. V was clipped by 4 bases and J by 7 bases; unmatched bases: 9. In germline, CDR1 is LNHDA, CDR2 SQIVND (reference sequence). The CDR3 covers 15 residues. CDR3 sequence (DNA): TGTGCCAGTAGTAGAGCGGGAGGCCCGCGCCATACGCAGTATTTT. Amino acids: CASSRAGGPRHTQYF.

This clone was seen once. The chain couples TRBV27 to TRBJ2-1, with TRBD2 identical over 8 bases. The CDR3 contains 17 residues. V was pared by 4 bases and J by 2 bases, with 10 bases of the junction left unmatched. Germline CDR1 is MNHEY and CDR2 is SMNVEV (reference sequence). The CDR3 sequence: CASSYGAGLGTYNEQFF. DNA for the CDR3: TGTGCCAGCAGTTATGGGGCGGGACTAGGCACCTACAATGAGCAGTTCTTC.

This clone was seen once. This sequence joins TRBV27 and TRBJ1-2; 8 bases align to TRBD1. This CDR3 has 16 residues. The germline CDR1 and CDR2 sequences are MNHEY and SMNVEV (reference sequence). Trimming removed 4 bases from V and 2 bases from J; junction bases left unmatched: 9. CDR3 DNA sequence: TGTGCCAGCAGTTACCTGGGACAGGCAAAGAACTATGGCTACACCTTC. Its translation is CASSYLGQAKNYGYTF.

This chain connects TRBV29-1 to TRBJ1-1; no definite D call. With 2 bases removed from V and 1 base from J, the gap between germline ends came to 8 bases. The germline V gene encodes CDR1 SQVTM and CDR2 ANQGSEA. CDR3 length: 13 amino acids. DNA of the CDR3: TGCAGCGTTGAACGGGTTTCGAACACTGAAGCTTTCTTT. This translates into CSVERVSNTEAFF.

The chain has TRBV6-5 and TRBJ2-7; D is unresolved. CDR1 is MNHEY and CDR2 is SVGAGI in the germline V gene. CDR3 length equals 11 residues. V dropped 10 bases and J dropped 4 bases, with 11 bases sitting between them. The CDR3 sequence: CATRSGYEQYF. Here the CDR3 DNA reads TGTGCCACCCGAAGTGGGTACGAGCAGTACTTC.

The chain is built from TRBV13 and TRBJ1-5, with D maybe TRBD1 (6 bases). V was trimmed by 6 bases and J by 7 bases, leaving 10 bases between them. CDR1 is PRHDT, CDR2 FYEKMQ, per germline (reference sequence). The CDR3 sequence is 12 residues long. The CDR3 nucleotides are TGTGCCAGCAGACAGGGCGACCAGCCCCAGCATTTT. It codes for CASRQGDQPQHF.

The chain uses TRBV7-8 and TRBJ2-1, with TRBD2 matching 12 bases. Germline CDR1 and CDR2: SGHVS and FQNEAQ. This CDR3 contains 15 residues. V dropped 1 base and J dropped 10; count of bases not matched to a gene: 5. CDR3 sequence (DNA): TGTGCCAGCAGCTTAGGGACTAGCGGGGACCCCGAGCAGTTCTTC. It translates to CASSLGTSGDPEQFF.

The genes are TRBV6-5 and TRBJ2-4; TRBD2 matches 7 bases. Germline CDR1 reads MNHEY; CDR2 reads SVGAGI. V gave up 5 bases and J gave up 8 bases; unmatched junction bases: 9. This CDR3 is 14 amino acids long. CDR3 nucleotides: TGTGCCAGCAGTCAGGGAAGCGGGGTGGACATTCAGTACTTC. This encodes CASSQGSGVDIQYF.

This chain uses TRBV5-8 with TRBJ2-1, with D unclear. Trimming removed 4 bases at V and 3 bases at J, with 8 bases between. Germline V lookup: CDR1 SGHTS, CDR2 YDEGEE. CDR3 length: 13 residues. The CDR3 DNA is TGTGCCAGCAGCCTGCTCGGCTACAATGAGCAGTTCTTC. As protein: CASSLLGYNEQFF.

V and J are TRBV4-1 and TRBJ2-7; no firm D call. The V gene lost 4 bases and the J gene lost 0 bases, with 10 bases spanning the gap. Germline V lookup: CDR1 MGHRA, CDR2 YSYEKL. CDR3 length: 14 residues. CDR3 in amino acids: CASSPWGSSYEQYF. For the CDR3, the DNA is TGCGCCAGCAGCCCCTGGGGTAGCTCCTACGAGCAGTACTTC.

Concerning this clone itself: The junction departs from germline at one end; a sequencing error may be responsible. This chain joins TRBV5-6 and TRBJ1-5; TRBD1 is a possible D gene (6 bases). Per germline, CDR1 SGHDT and CDR2 YYEEEE. The CDR3 is 8 residues long. CDR3 coding DNA: TGTGCCAGCACTTACAGGGATTTT. It encodes CASTYRDF.

The V call is TRBV27, the J call TRBJ1-1; the D gene is possibly TRBD1 (5 bases). V lost 5 bases, J lost 6 bases, and 7 bases lay in between. The CDR3 totals 11 residues. CDR1 and CDR2 (germline): MNHEY, SMNVEV (reference sequence). CDR3 coding DNA: TGTGCCAGCAGTCAGGGCCCTGAAGCTTTCTTT. Translation: CASSQGPEAFF.

The chain has TRBV5-6 and TRBJ2-7; a possible D gene is TRBD1 (6 bases). This CDR3 contains 14 residues. Trimming cost V 2 bases and J 6 bases, with 15 bases left between them. From germline, CDR1 is SGHDT and CDR2 YYEEEE. CDR3: CASSLGGSASEQYF. The CDR3 DNA is TGTGCCAGCAGCTTAGGGGGTTCGGCCTCCGAGCAGTACTTC.

The chain's CDR3 is CASRGPGQAAKLNYGYTF. The CDR3 DNA reads TGTGCCAGTAGGGGCCCAGGGCAGGCGGCGAAACTTAACTATGGCTACACCTTC. The chain employs TRBV19 and TRBJ1-2; TRBD1 might be the D (5 bases). Germline lookup yields CDR1 LNHDA and CDR2 SQIVND (reference sequence). V lost 6 bases to trimming and J lost 1 base, with 24 bases between them. This CDR3 region has 18 residues.

The CDR3 sequence is CASSKGGDRGPQETQYF. The CDR3 DNA follows: TGTGCCAGCAGCAAAGGAGGGGACAGGGGACCCCAAGAGACCCAGTACTTC. The genes are TRBV21-1 and TRBJ2-5; TRBD1 was called by the table and not checked on the DNA. TRBV21-1 is a documented pseudogene. This CDR3 spans 17 amino acids.

CDR3 sequence: CASSLYSSYEQYF. DNA for the CDR3: TGTGCCAGCAGCTTATACAGCTCCTACGAGCAGTACTTC. The chain joins TRBV7-6 to TRBJ2-7, with D hard to call. Germline-derived CDR1 and CDR2 are SGHVS and FNYEAQ. The length of the CDR3 is 13 residues. Trimming cost V 2 bases and J 0 bases, with 5 bases left between them.

The chain joins TRBV7-9 to TRBJ2-7, with TRBD1 matching over 7 bases. The germline V gene encodes CDR1 SEHNR and CDR2 FQNEAQ (reference sequence). Trimming at V came to 5 bases and at J to 3 bases, leaving 13 bases not matched to a gene. The length of the CDR3 is 16 residues. CDR3 in amino acids: CASSNTWQGDGYEQYF. The CDR3 coding sequence is TGTGCCAGCAGCAACACCTGGCAGGGGGATGGCTACGAGCAGTACTTC.

The CDR3 here is CASSLLSRRTEAFF. The CDR3 nucleotides are TGTGCCAGCAGCTTATTGTCCCGGCGAACTGAAGCTTTCTTT. The chain employs TRBV13 and TRBJ1-1; D remains ambiguous. Trimming stripped 2 bases from V and 5 bases from J, with 12 bases between. Per germline, CDR1 PRHDT and CDR2 FYEKMQ (reference sequence). CDR3 size: 14 residues.

This chain uses TRBV19 with TRBJ2-7, with D hard to call. CDR3 length: 14 residues. Germline CDR1 reads LNHDA; CDR2 reads SQIVND (reference sequence). V was cut by 3 bases and J by 2 bases, with 11 bases left in between. The CDR3 coding sequence is TGTGCCAGTAGTATTATAGGGCCGACCTACGAGCAGTACTTC. It encodes CASSIIGPTYEQYF.

The J gene is TRBJ1-1, the V gene TRBV18; D might be TRBD1 (6 bases). CDR1 and CDR2 from the germline V gene are KGHSH and LQKENI. Deletions cut 1 base from V and 0 bases from J, with 9 bases between. This CDR3 comprises 15 residues. CDR3 DNA: TGTGCCAGCTCACCACGGGGGCGCATGAACACTGAAGCTTTCTTT. This gives the protein CASSPRGRMNTEAFF.

CDR3 region: CASSPQREGGDTQYF. The CDR3, as DNA: TGCGCCAGCAGCCCCCAACGGGAGGGCGGGGATACGCAGTATTTT. The chain carries TRBV4-1 and TRBJ2-3; 8 nucleotides agree with TRBD2. The CDR3 covers 15 residues. CDR1 is MGHRA and CDR2 is YSYEKL in the germline V gene. V lost 4 bases to trimming and J lost 6 bases; unmatched junction nucleotides: 9.

A remark on this clone: This CDR3 is missing its conserved last phenylalanine or tryptophan, likely due to a read error. The genes are TRBV10-3 and TRBJ1-1, with D perhaps TRBD1 (5 bases). CDR1 and CDR2 (germline): ENHRY, SYGVKD. Trimming left V 3 bases short and J 1 base short, with 12 bases between. The CDR3 has 15 amino acids. CDR3 bases: TGTGCCATCAGTGAAGAGGGACCCCAGAACACTGAAGCTTTCCTT. Translation gives CAISEEGPQNTEAFL.

The rearrangement uses TRBV11-2 and TRBJ2-1; unclear D gene. Trimming took 1 base from V and 12 from J, leaving 19 bases between them. This CDR3 has 15 residues. Germline V CDR1 and CDR2: SGHAT, FQNNGV. The chain's CDR3 is CASSLGARNFDGQFF. The CDR3, as DNA: TGTGCCAGCAGCTTAGGGGCTAGAAACTTCGATGGGCAGTTCTTC.

The chain joins TRBV7-9 to TRBJ1-5; the match to TRBD1 covers 7 bases. Losses at the gene ends were 4 bases for V and 5 bases for J; bases not matched to a gene: 5. CDR3 length: 14 amino acids. Looked up from germline, CDR1 is SEHNR and CDR2 is FQNEAQ (reference sequence). As DNA, the CDR3 is TGTGCCAGCAGCTCGGACAGGAGACATCAGCCCCAGCATTTT. Its translation is CASSSDRRHQPQHF.

The chain joins TRBV6-1 to TRBJ2-7, with D possibly being TRBD2 (6 bases). V was shortened by 9 bases and J by 0 bases, with 12 bases between the two germline ends. The CDR3 contains 13 residues. Germline CDR1 and CDR2: MNHNS and SASEGT. CDR3 sequence reads: CASWGLLSYEQYF. In DNA, the CDR3 is TGTGCCAGTTGGGGACTTCTCTCCTACGAGCAGTACTTC.